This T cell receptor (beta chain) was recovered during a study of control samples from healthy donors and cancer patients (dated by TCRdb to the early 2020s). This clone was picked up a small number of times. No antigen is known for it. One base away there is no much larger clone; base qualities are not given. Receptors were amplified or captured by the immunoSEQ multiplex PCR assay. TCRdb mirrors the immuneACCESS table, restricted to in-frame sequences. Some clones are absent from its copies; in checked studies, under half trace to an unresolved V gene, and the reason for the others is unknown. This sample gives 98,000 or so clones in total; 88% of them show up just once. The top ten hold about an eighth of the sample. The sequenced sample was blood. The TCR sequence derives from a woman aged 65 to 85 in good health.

The DNA sequence follows: TGCGCCAGCAGCTTGGATCTGGGGGGACAGGGGTCTGGCTACACCTTC. It codes for CASSLDLGGQGSGYTF. This receptor chain uses TRBV5-1 and TRBJ1-2; TRBD1 matches 10 bases in the middle. CDR1 and CDR2 are read off the germline V gene as SGHRS and YFSETQ. Relative to germline, V is missing 0 bases and J is missing 7 bases, with 9 bases of the junction outside any gene match. There are 16 amino acids in the CDR3, from cysteine to phenylalanine inclusive. Here the CDR3 DNA is all that survives: 48 bases in frame from base 1.